Listed below are T cell receptor beta chains from one sample, sequenced in a study of cytomegalovirus exposure and HLA in healthy donors. Data came from immunoSEQ multiplex PCR; TCRdb stores just in-frame clones and leaves some out. Found here are 110,000 to 150,000 clones, 73% of them singletons; the top ten hold about 15%. Sequenced sample: PBMCs. These receptors were obtained from a human donor in good health. Both conserved end residues are part of each CDR3. Each record gives: clone size, V gene, CDR3 length, J gene, D gene, CDR3 protein, CDR3 DNA. D genes are given only for firm matches. The size field is filled for only some rows; it gives once, few, many or a size class.

clone size: NA; V gene: TRBV2; CDR3 length: 14; J gene: TRBJ1-5; D gene: TRBD1; CDR3 protein: CASRGTGSYQPQHF; CDR3 DNA: TGTGCCAGCAGAGGGACAGGGTCTTATCAGCCCCAGCATTTT
clone size: NA; V gene: TRBV28; CDR3 length: 16; J gene: TRBJ1-4; D gene: TRBD1; CDR3 protein: CASSLVAGTENEKLFF; CDR3 DNA: TGTGCCAGCAGTTTAGTTGCCGGGACAGAGAATGAAAAACTGTTTTTT
clone size: NA; V gene: TRBV2; CDR3 length: 12; J gene: TRBJ2-1; D gene: NA; CDR3 protein: CASSDRYNEQFF; CDR3 DNA: TGTGCCAGCAGTGACAGATACAATGAGCAGTTCTTC
clone size: NA; V gene: TRBV10-1; CDR3 length: 13; J gene: TRBJ2-1; D gene: NA; CDR3 protein: CASGTDTRPEQFF; CDR3 DNA: TGCGCCAGCGGTACCGACACTAGGCCTGAGCAGTTCTTC
clone size: NA; V gene: TRBV7-9; CDR3 length: 15; J gene: TRBJ1-4; D gene: NA; CDR3 protein: CASGGGIGTNEKLFF; CDR3 DNA: TGTGCCAGCGGGGGGGGGATAGGAACTAATGAAAAACTGTTTTTT
clone size: NA; V gene: TRBV6-1; CDR3 length: 18; J gene: TRBJ2-1; D gene: TRBD2; CDR3 protein: CASSGMTTRGAVSNEQFF; CDR3 DNA: TGTGCCAGCAGTGGGATGACTACGCGGGGGGCAGTTAGTAATGAGCAGTTCTTC
clone size: NA; V gene: TRBV9; CDR3 length: 14; J gene: TRBJ2-3; D gene: TRBD2; CDR3 protein: CASSSWDYPDTQYF; CDR3 DNA: TGTGCCAGCAGCTCCTGGGACTACCCAGATACGCAGTATTTT
clone size: few; V gene: TRBV4-1; CDR3 length: 15; J gene: TRBJ1-5; D gene: NA; CDR3 protein: CASSQDWDTNQPQHF; CDR3 DNA: TGCGCCAGCAGCCAAGACTGGGACACCAATCAGCCCCAGCATTTT
clone size: NA; V gene: TRBV29-1; CDR3 length: 12; J gene: TRBJ2-1; D gene: TRBD2; CDR3 protein: CSVEVGRGEQFF; CDR3 DNA: TGCAGCGTTGAAGTTGGGAGGGGTGAGCAGTTCTTC
clone size: NA; V gene: TRBV15; CDR3 length: 15; J gene: TRBJ1-2; D gene: NA; CDR3 protein: CATTYDRSDNYGYTF; CDR3 DNA: TGTGCCACCACCTACGACAGGAGTGATAACTATGGCTACACCTTC
clone size: NA; V gene: TRBV6-1; CDR3 length: 14; J gene: TRBJ2-7; D gene: TRBD1; CDR3 protein: CASKGQGLSYEQYF; CDR3 DNA: TGTGCCAGCAAGGGACAGGGGCTATCCTACGAGCAGTACTTC
clone size: NA; V gene: TRBV27; CDR3 length: 12; J gene: TRBJ2-1; D gene: TRBD1; CDR3 protein: CASSRPGGEQFF; CDR3 DNA: TGTGCCAGCAGTCGGCCAGGGGGTGAGCAGTTCTTC
clone size: NA; V gene: TRBV7-6; CDR3 length: 13; J gene: TRBJ1-1; D gene: NA; CDR3 protein: CASRGDGGCEAFF; CDR3 DNA: TGTGCCAGCAGAGGGGACGGGGGGTGTGAAGCTTTCTTT
clone size: NA; V gene: TRBV15; CDR3 length: 17; J gene: TRBJ1-6; D gene: NA; CDR3 protein: CATSRDTTSSYNSPLHF; CDR3 DNA: TGTGCCACCAGCAGAGATACCACGAGCTCCTATAATTCACCCCTCCACTTT
clone size: NA; V gene: TRBV9; CDR3 length: 13; J gene: TRBJ2-7; D gene: NA; CDR3 protein: CASSVVPGREQYF; CDR3 DNA: TGTGCCAGCAGCGTAGTCCCAGGGAGGGAGCAGTACTTC
clone size: few; V gene: TRBV7-3; CDR3 length: 13; J gene: TRBJ1-1; D gene: NA; CDR3 protein: CASSIQGITEAFF; CDR3 DNA: TGTGCCAGCAGCATTCAGGGCATTACTGAAGCTTTCTTT
clone size: NA; V gene: TRBV29-1; CDR3 length: 14; J gene: TRBJ2-1; D gene: NA; CDR3 protein: CSVRSGSSYNEQFF; CDR3 DNA: TGCAGCGTTCGAAGCGGTAGCTCCTACAATGAGCAGTTCTTC
clone size: NA; V gene: TRBV5-4; CDR3 length: 15; J gene: TRBJ2-3; D gene: TRBD1; CDR3 protein: CASSSGTGARGTQYF; CDR3 DNA: TGTGCCAGCAGTTCCGGGACAGGGGCTCGGGGTACGCAGTATTTT
clone size: few; V gene: TRBV11-2; CDR3 length: 16; J gene: TRBJ2-1; D gene: TRBD2; CDR3 protein: CASSSTSGDSYNEQFF; CDR3 DNA: TGTGCCAGCAGCTCGACTAGCGGAGACTCCTACAATGAGCAGTTCTTC
clone size: NA; V gene: TRBV4-2; CDR3 length: 15; J gene: TRBJ2-3; D gene: NA; CDR3 protein: CASSQDGGYTDTQYF; CDR3 DNA: TGTGCCAGCAGCCAAGATGGGGGCTATACAGATACGCAGTATTTT
clone size: NA; V gene: TRBV6-1; CDR3 length: 14; J gene: TRBJ2-5; D gene: TRBD1; CDR3 protein: CASSFTGGEETQYF; CDR3 DNA: TGTGCCAGCAGTTTTACAGGGGGTGAAGAGACCCAGTACTTC
clone size: once; V gene: TRBV5-4; CDR3 length: 15; J gene: TRBJ1-3; D gene: NA; CDR3 protein: CASSLGTGFGNTIYF; CDR3 DNA: TGTGCCAGCAGCTTGGGTACAGGGTTTGGAAACACCATATATTTT
clone size: once; V gene: TRBV7-2; CDR3 length: 13; J gene: TRBJ2-7; D gene: NA; CDR3 protein: CASSLATHYEQYF; CDR3 DNA: TGTGCCAGCAGCTTAGCGACACATTACGAGCAGTACTTC
clone size: NA; V gene: TRBV5-5; CDR3 length: 15; J gene: TRBJ2-7; D gene: NA; CDR3 protein: CASSMTGDWVDEQYF; CDR3 DNA: TGTGCCAGCAGCATGACAGGTGACTGGGTCGACGAGCAGTACTTC
clone size: NA; V gene: TRBV2; CDR3 length: 14; J gene: TRBJ2-3; D gene: TRBD2; CDR3 protein: CASMVAGVGDTQYF; CDR3 DNA: TGTGCCAGCATGGTAGCGGGAGTCGGAGATACGCAGTATTTT
clone size: NA; V gene: TRBV19; CDR3 length: 14; J gene: TRBJ2-5; D gene: TRBD1; CDR3 protein: CASSMGQVKETQYF; CDR3 DNA: TGTGCCAGTAGTATGGGACAGGTGAAAGAGACCCAGTACTTC
clone size: NA; V gene: TRBV7-9; CDR3 length: 15; J gene: TRBJ2-7; D gene: NA; CDR3 protein: CASSLGQGQLYEQYF; CDR3 DNA: TGTGCCAGCAGCTTAGGGCAGGGACAACTCTACGAGCAGTACTTC
clone size: NA; V gene: TRBV6-1; CDR3 length: 13; J gene: TRBJ2-1; D gene: NA; CDR3 protein: CASTPSETNEQFF; CDR3 DNA: TGTGCCAGCACCCCGTCGGAGACGAATGAGCAGTTCTTC
clone size: NA; V gene: TRBV6-1; CDR3 length: 15; J gene: TRBJ2-5; D gene: TRBD1; CDR3 protein: CASSEGTGGRETQYF; CDR3 DNA: TGTGCCAGCAGTGAAGGGACAGGGGGCCGGGAGACCCAGTACTTC
clone size: NA; V gene: TRBV19; CDR3 length: 15; J gene: TRBJ2-6; D gene: NA; CDR3 protein: CASSPYDRGANVLTF; CDR3 DNA: TGTGCCAGTAGTCCCTACGACAGGGGGGCCAACGTCCTGACTTTC
clone size: once; V gene: TRBV11-2; CDR3 length: 15; J gene: TRBJ2-7; D gene: NA; CDR3 protein: CASSSSLAAGYEQYF; CDR3 DNA: TGTGCCAGCAGCTCCTCATTAGCGGCCGGCTACGAGCAGTACTTC
clone size: NA; V gene: TRBV29-1; CDR3 length: 13; J gene: TRBJ2-5; D gene: NA; CDR3 protein: CSVGGGGEETQYF; CDR3 DNA: TGCAGCGTTGGGGGCGGCGGAGAAGAGACCCAGTACTTC
clone size: NA; V gene: TRBV9; CDR3 length: 14; J gene: TRBJ2-7; D gene: NA; CDR3 protein: CASSVATGSYEQYF; CDR3 DNA: TGTGCCAGCAGCGTAGCTACGGGTTCCTACGAGCAGTACTTC
clone size: NA; V gene: TRBV4-1; CDR3 length: 16; J gene: TRBJ2-6; D gene: NA; CDR3 protein: CASSPGESSGANVLTF; CDR3 DNA: TGCGCCAGCAGCCCCGGGGAGAGCTCTGGGGCCAACGTCCTGACTTTC
clone size: NA; V gene: TRBV18; CDR3 length: 14; J gene: TRBJ1-2; D gene: TRBD1; CDR3 protein: CASSPSGTAYGYTF; CDR3 DNA: TGTGCCAGCTCACCTTCCGGGACAGCCTATGGCTACACCTTC
clone size: NA; V gene: TRBV5-1; CDR3 length: 14; J gene: TRBJ1-2; D gene: NA; CDR3 protein: CASSLAEGLRGYTF; CDR3 DNA: TGCGCCAGCAGCTTGGCGGAGGGTCTTAGAGGCTACACCTTC
clone size: NA; V gene: TRBV27; CDR3 length: 12; J gene: TRBJ2-2; D gene: NA; CDR3 protein: CASGENTGELFF; CDR3 DNA: TGTGCCAGCGGAGAGAACACCGGGGAGCTGTTTTTT
clone size: NA; V gene: TRBV7-8; CDR3 length: 20; J gene: TRBJ2-1; D gene: TRBD2; CDR3 protein: CASSFSRGGRGYSSYNEQFF; CDR3 DNA: TGTGCCAGCAGCTTTTCGCGAGGCGGGAGGGGCTATAGCTCCTACAATGAGCAGTTCTTC
clone size: NA; V gene: TRBV15; CDR3 length: 15; J gene: TRBJ1-1; D gene: NA; CDR3 protein: CATSRDREANTEAFF; CDR3 DNA: TGTGCCACCAGCAGAGATCGAGAAGCGAACACTGAAGCTTTCTTT
clone size: once; V gene: TRBV29-1; CDR3 length: 14; J gene: TRBJ1-3; D gene: NA; CDR3 protein: CSVRVSQSGNTIYF; CDR3 DNA: TGCAGCGTGAGGGTATCGCAGTCTGGAAACACCATATATTTT
clone size: NA; V gene: TRBV19; CDR3 length: 14; J gene: TRBJ2-3; D gene: TRBD2; CDR3 protein: CASQRDGSTDTQYF; CDR3 DNA: TGTGCCAGTCAGCGGGACGGAAGCACAGATACGCAGTATTTT
clone size: NA; V gene: TRBV6-1; CDR3 length: 15; J gene: TRBJ2-5; D gene: NA; CDR3 protein: CASRRMDGNQETQYF; CDR3 DNA: TGTGCCAGTAGAAGGATGGACGGGAACCAAGAGACCCAGTACTTC
clone size: few; V gene: TRBV20-1; CDR3 length: 11; J gene: TRBJ1-2; D gene: TRBD1; CDR3 protein: CSARTGMGYTF; CDR3 DNA: TGCAGTGCGCGGACAGGAATGGGCTACACCTTC
clone size: NA; V gene: TRBV4-1; CDR3 length: 12; J gene: TRBJ2-2; D gene: NA; CDR3 protein: CASSQDYGELFF; CDR3 DNA: TGCGCCAGCAGCCAAGACTACGGGGAGCTGTTTTTT
clone size: NA; V gene: TRBV19; CDR3 length: 15; J gene: TRBJ1-1; D gene: NA; CDR3 protein: CASSPDAGAGTEAFF; CDR3 DNA: TGTGCCAGTAGTCCGGACGCGGGGGCGGGCACTGAAGCTTTCTTT
clone size: once; V gene: TRBV7-2; CDR3 length: 13; J gene: TRBJ1-2; D gene: NA; CDR3 protein: CASSLAPRDGYTF; CDR3 DNA: TGTGCCAGCAGCTTAGCGCCCAGGGATGGCTACACCTTC